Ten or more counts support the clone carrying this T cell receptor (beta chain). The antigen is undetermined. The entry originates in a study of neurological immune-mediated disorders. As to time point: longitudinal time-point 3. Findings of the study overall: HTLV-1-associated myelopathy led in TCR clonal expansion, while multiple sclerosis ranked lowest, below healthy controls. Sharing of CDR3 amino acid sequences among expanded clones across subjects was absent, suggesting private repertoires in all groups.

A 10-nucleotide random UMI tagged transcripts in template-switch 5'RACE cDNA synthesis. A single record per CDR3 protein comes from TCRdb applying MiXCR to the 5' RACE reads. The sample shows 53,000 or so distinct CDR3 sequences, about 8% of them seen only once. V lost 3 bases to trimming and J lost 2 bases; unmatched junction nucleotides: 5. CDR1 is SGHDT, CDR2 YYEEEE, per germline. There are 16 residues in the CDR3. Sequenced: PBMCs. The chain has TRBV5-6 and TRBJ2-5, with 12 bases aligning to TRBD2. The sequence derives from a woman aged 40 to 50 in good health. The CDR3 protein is CASSSWTSGVQETQYF. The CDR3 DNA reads TGTGCCAGCAGCTCCTGGACTAGCGGGGTTCAAGAGACCCAGTACTTC.